The 17 T cell receptor beta chains given below trace back to one sample, sequenced in a study of blood T cell repertoires in COVID-19. Sequencing was performed with immunoSEQ multiplex PCR; in TCRdb, only in-frame clones are kept and a portion is missing. This table holds about 40,000 clones, about 85% found once. Source material: peripheral blood. The source of these receptors is a human donor in a cohort sampled during active COVID-19.

The chain is built from TRBV9 and TRBJ2-7, with D possibly TRBD1 on 5 matching bases. V shed 3 bases and J shed 5 bases, with 9 bases lying between them. Germline V lookup: CDR1 SGDLS, CDR2 YYNGEE. This CDR3 has 12 amino acids. The CDR3 reads CASSAGFNEQYF. In DNA, the CDR3 is TGTGCCAGCAGCGCAGGGTTCAACGAGCAGTACTTC.

This chain links TRBV11-2 with TRBJ2-5, with 7 bases matching TRBD1. This CDR3 comprises 17 residues. Germline V gives CDR1 SGHAT, CDR2 FQNNGV. The ends lost 5 bases at V and 5 bases at J; junction bases unmatched: 17. The DNA of the CDR3 is TGTGCCAGCAGCAAATTCTCGAACAGGGGCCGAGGGGAGACCCAGTACTTC. This codes for CASSKFSNRGRGETQYF.

The genes are TRBV6-5 and TRBJ1-1; D gene unclear. Looked up from germline, CDR1 is MNHEY and CDR2 is SVGAGI. The CDR3 loop spans 13 amino acids. The V and J ends lost 6 bases and 1 base respectively, with 9 bases between them. The CDR3 loop reads CASRYTTNTEAFF. DNA for the CDR3: TGTGCCAGCAGGTATACAACGAACACTGAAGCTTTCTTT.

The rearrangement uses TRBV18 and TRBJ1-1, with D possibly matching TRBD1 (6 bases). Per germline, CDR1 KGHSH and CDR2 LQKENI. This CDR3 is built from 16 residues. V lost 6 bases and J 5 bases, leaving 22 bases between the germline ends. In nucleotides, the CDR3 is TGTGCCAGCTCCCTAAGTCAACAGGGCCCGAGGACTGAAGCTTTCTTT. Amino acid sequence: CASSLSQQGPRTEAFF.

This chain joins TRBV2 and TRBJ1-6; D not resolved. The CDR3 has 15 amino acids. Germline V gene data show CDR1 as SNHLY and CDR2 as FYNNEI. V lost 4 bases, J lost 0 bases, and 7 bases lay in between. This CDR3 is CASSAYTSYNSPLHF. CDR3 bases: TGTGCCAGCAGTGCGTACACCTCCTATAATTCACCCCTCCACTTT.

The gene calls are TRBV2 and TRBJ2-2; D is unclear. Germline CDR1 is SNHLY and CDR2 is FYNNEI. This CDR3 spans 13 amino acids. V was pared by 4 bases and J by 4 bases, with 7 bases between. CDR3 DNA sequence: TGTGCCAGCAGTGCCCACAGCACCGGGGAGCTGTTTTTT. Encoded protein: CASSAHSTGELFF.

V is TRBV7-9 and J is TRBJ2-2, with D possibly matching TRBD2 (7 bases). CDR3 length: 16 residues. CDR1 SEHNR and CDR2 FQNEAQ come from the germline V gene (reference sequence). The V end was cut by 0 bases, the J end by 4 bases, with 12 bases between. The DNA for the CDR3 is TGTGCCAGCAGCTTAGCCGGGGGGCGCGGCACCGGGGAGCTGTTTTTT. It codes for CASSLAGGRGTGELFF.

This chain joins TRBV10-2 and TRBJ1-1; no clear D gene. The CDR3 length is 14 residues. V was trimmed by 3 bases and J by 5 bases, leaving 13 bases between them. CDR1 is WSHSY and CDR2 is SAAADI in the germline V gene. CDR3 in DNA: TGCGCCAGCAGTGAAAAGGGAGGTAAAACTGAAGCTTTCTTT. This codes for CASSEKGGKTEAFF.

J is TRBJ2-1 and V is TRBV6-6, with unresolved D. Trimming left V 7 bases short and J 5 bases short, with 3 bases between. Germline V gene lookup returns CDR1 MNHNY and CDR2 SVGAGI (reference sequence). The CDR3 is 10 amino acids. CDR3 region: CASKHNEQFF. The CDR3 nucleotides read TGTGCCAGCAAGCACAATGAGCAGTTCTTC.

The rearrangement joins TRBV7-9 to TRBJ1-1, with 7 bases identical to TRBD1. The V gene's germline CDR1 is SEHNR and CDR2 FQNEAQ (reference sequence). This CDR3 is 15 amino acids long. V lost 5 bases and J lost 6; bases outside the gene matches: 12. The CDR3 loop reads CASSERQGSLAEAFF. CDR3 sequence (DNA): TGTGCCAGCAGCGAAAGACAGGGAAGTCTCGCTGAAGCTTTCTTT.

The genes are TRBV2 and TRBJ2-5; TRBD1 matches at 8 bases. Germline V gene lookup returns CDR1 SNHLY and CDR2 FYNNEI. The V gene end was trimmed by 6 bases and the J gene end by 7 bases; junction bases not matched to a gene: 7. The CDR3 is 13 residues long. The DNA of the CDR3 is TGTGCCAGCAGGTTGGGACAGGCGGGGACCCAGTACTTC. Protein sequence: CASRLGQAGTQYF.

This chain joins TRBV4-1 and TRBJ2-5; D is possibly TRBD2 (5 bases). Germline CDR1 reads MGHRA; CDR2 reads YSYEKL. The CDR3 is 16 amino acids. V was clipped by 4 bases and J by 3 bases, with 18 bases between them. The CDR3: CASSPSPTGLEETQYF. The CDR3 region has the DNA TGCGCCAGCAGCCCCAGCCCCACTGGACTGGAAGAGACCCAGTACTTC.

V gene TRBV5-1 combines with J gene TRBJ1-3, with 7 positions matching TRBD1. CDR3 length: 15 residues. V shed 4 bases, J shed 0 bases, and the junction held 4 bases outside the gene matches. The germline V gene has CDR1 SGHRS and CDR2 YFSETQ. CDR3 bases: TGCGCCAGCAGCCCGGGACAGAGCTCTGGAAACACCATATATTTT. Its translation: CASSPGQSSGNTIYF.

This clone was recorded once. J is TRBJ1-5 and V is TRBV6-5; a weak D match, TRBD1 (5 bases). Trimming took off 11 bases at V and 0 bases at J, with 11 bases between the two ends. Germline V gene lookup returns CDR1 MNHEY and CDR2 SVGAGI. The CDR3 contains 13 residues. The CDR3 here is CACGGYSNQPQHF. CDR3 in DNA: TGTGCCTGCGGGGGGTATAGCAATCAGCCCCAGCATTTT.

The CDR3 here is CAISGGATDTQYF. The CDR3 coding sequence is TGTGCCATCAGCGGGGGGGCCACAGATACGCAGTATTTT. V is TRBV10-3 and J is TRBJ2-3, with 8 bases that match TRBD2. CDR3 length: 13 residues. The germline gives CDR1 ENHRY, CDR2 SYGVKD. J was trimmed by 2 bases and V by 6 bases; bases with no gene match: 1.

The V and J genes are TRBV12-5 and TRBJ2-3, with D tentatively TRBD1 (5 bases). The germline V gene encodes CDR1 LGHNT and CDR2 FRNRAP. This CDR3 spans 14 amino acids. The V end lost 1 base, the J end lost 4 bases, and 9 bases lay between the germline ends. CDR3 sequence: CASGLEGAADTQYF. CDR3 DNA: TGTGCTAGTGGTTTGGAAGGGGCCGCAGATACGCAGTATTTT.

This chain uses TRBV6-5 with TRBJ1-5; D is ambiguous. V lost 2 bases and J lost 3, with 8 bases in between. The CDR3 is made up of 14 amino acids. Germline assignment: CDR1 MNHEY and CDR2 SVGAGI. CDR3 sequence reads: CASSYGGFNQPQHF. In DNA, the CDR3 is TGTGCCAGCAGTTACGGAGGGTTCAATCAGCCCCAGCATTTT.